This T cell receptor beta chain was recovered during a study of cytomegalovirus exposure and HLA in healthy donors. About the study: Earlier findings included 90 million to 120 million unique TCR beta sequences obtained from 150 million to 200 million T cells.

To note about this clone: Its cognate antigen is unknown.

The study's findings and limits: With later analysis, a missense DCLRE1C variant became linked to TCR beta V- and J-gene trimming. Reports credit the classifier with highly specific, highly sensitive diagnosis of cytomegalovirus status. With DRB1 most and HLA-C fewest, TCR association rates differed between HLA loci in a later analysis.

PCR involved 60 Vbeta and 13 Jbeta primers. Data came from immunoSEQ multiplex PCR; TCRdb stores just in-frame clones and leaves some out. This table holds more than 150,000 clones, about four fifths found once. Germline V gene sequence: CDR1 MNHEY, CDR2 SMNVEV (reference sequence). CDR3 length: 14 amino acids. This TCR was sampled from a woman aged 50 to 60 in good health and CMV-seropositive. Input material: PBMCs. The chain employs TRBV27 and TRBJ2-5, with TRBD1 as a possible D gene (6 bases). With the DNA end fitting TRBJ2-7 better, the J assignment may be wrong. The CDR3: CASSPRTVSYEQYF. DNA for the CDR3: TGTGCCAGCAGTCCCAGGACAGTCTCCTACGAGCAGTACTTC.